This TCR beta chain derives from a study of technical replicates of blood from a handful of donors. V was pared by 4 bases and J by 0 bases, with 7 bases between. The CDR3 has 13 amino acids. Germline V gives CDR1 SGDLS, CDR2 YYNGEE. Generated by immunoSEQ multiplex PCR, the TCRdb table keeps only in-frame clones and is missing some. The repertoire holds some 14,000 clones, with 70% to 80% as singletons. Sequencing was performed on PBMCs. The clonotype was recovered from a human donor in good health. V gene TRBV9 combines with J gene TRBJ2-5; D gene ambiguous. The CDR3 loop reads CASSFSNQETQYF. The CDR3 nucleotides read TGTGCCAGCAGCTTTTCCAACCAAGAGACCCAGTACTTC.